This TCR beta chain was recovered during a study of cytomegalovirus exposure and HLA in healthy donors. The germline V gene encodes CDR1 SGHRS and CDR2 YFSETQ. Trimming shortened V by 6 bases and J by 1 base, and 11 bases separated the two germline ends. The CDR3 runs 15 residues. Amplification used 60 Vbeta primers and 13 Jbeta primers. TCRdb's table, derived via immunoSEQ multiplex PCR, lists solely in-frame clones and lacks some. The sample lists 95,000 to 100,000 clones; about 74% were seen once. The chain carries TRBV5-1 and TRBJ2-6; TRBD2 is a possible D gene (6 bases). The TCR originated in a male donor in good health and CMV-seronegative. The source material was PBMCs. The CDR3 nucleotides are TGCGCCAGCACCAAGGCGGGGTCTGGGGCCAACGTCCTGACTTTC. Translation: CASTKAGSGANVLTF.